These 27 T cell receptor beta chains were sequenced from one sample in a study of blood T cell repertoires in COVID-19. Assay used: immunoSEQ multiplex PCR; TCRdb lists only in-frame clones, some missing. The data show under 250,000 clones, 83% seen once. Material: PBMCs or T cells enriched from blood (not recorded which). All receptors come from a woman in her 40s who had been exposed to COVID-19.

The V gene is TRBV18, the J gene TRBJ1-1, with D possibly matching TRBD1 (5 bases). CDR1 KGHSH and CDR2 LQKENI come from the germline V gene. The CDR3 is 15 residues long. V was trimmed by 4 bases and J by 1 base, leaving 13 bases between them. The CDR3 loop is CASSLDSRGNTEAFF. CDR3 nucleotides: TGTGCCAGCTCACTGGATTCTAGGGGGAACACTGAAGCTTTCTTT.

The chain is built from TRBV12-3 or TRBV12-4 and TRBJ1-2; no clear D gene. The V end was cut by 1 base, the J end by 5 bases, with 5 bases between. The CDR3 is made up of 12 amino acids. For the CDR3, the DNA is TGTGCCAGCAGTTTAGGGACTTATGGCTACACCTTC. Translating gives CASSLGTYGYTF.

The chain employs TRBV3-1 (or the pseudogene TRBV3-2) and TRBJ2-5; the match to TRBD2 covers 11 bases. Germline V gives CDR1 LGHDT, CDR2 YNNKEL (reference sequence). The CDR3 has 16 amino acids. V shed 5 bases and J 3 bases; nucleotides not matched to a gene: 8. CDR3 nucleotides: TGTGCCAGCAGCAGAGTGACTAGCGGGGTTAAAGAGACCCAGTACTTC. As protein: CASSRVTSGVKETQYF.

This clone appeared a few times. V gene TRBV6-2 or TRBV6-3 combines with J gene TRBJ2-7; D remains unclear. Germline V gene data show CDR1 as MNHEY and CDR2 as SVGEGT. There are 12 residues in the CDR3. The germline V and J ends were trimmed by 2 bases and 9 bases, with 11 bases remaining between them. The CDR3 DNA sequence: TGTGCCAGCAGTTACGGGCAGGCCGCGCAGTACTTC. Translation gives CASSYGQAAQYF.

The chain employs TRBV19 and TRBJ2-7; D is perhaps TRBD1 (6 bases). This CDR3 contains 18 residues. Germline CDR1 is LNHDA and CDR2 is SQIVND (reference sequence). The V end was cut by 5 bases, the J end by 2 bases, with 25 bases between. The CDR3 bases are TGTGCCAGTAGTGGAGGCGGCAGGGGCGCCAATCCCACCTACGAGCAGTACTTC. Residues: CASSGGGRGANPTYEQYF.

The rearrangement joins TRBV3-1 (or the pseudogene TRBV3-2) to TRBJ2-5; D not certain. The CDR3 spans 15 residues. V lost 4 bases and J 2 bases, leaving 14 bases between the germline ends. The germline CDR1 and CDR2 sequences are LGHDT and YNNKEL (reference sequence). The DNA for the CDR3 is TGTGCCAGCAGCCCCCGCCGGAGAACACAAGAGACCCAGTACTTC. Residues: CASSPRRRTQETQYF.

This chain links TRBV7-2 with TRBJ1-5; perhaps TRBD1 as D (6 bases). V lost 5 bases, J lost 5 bases, and 13 bases lay in between. Germline CDR1 and CDR2: SGHTA and FQGNSA. The CDR3 is 14 amino acids. CDR3 protein: CASSLGHGDQPQHF. CDR3 sequence (DNA): TGTGCCAGCAGCCTGGGACACGGGGATCAGCCCCAGCATTTT.

Only a few counts were recorded for this clone. The chain employs TRBV4-2 and TRBJ2-1; TRBD2 is a possible D gene (5 bases). The CDR3 totals 21 residues. Trimming removed 4 bases from V and 0 bases from J, with 28 bases in between. Germline V lookup: CDR1 LGHNA, CDR2 YNFKEQ. In DNA, the CDR3 is TGTGCCAGCAGCCGAGCCACCGGGCTAGCCTCACTCCGGAGCTCCTACAATGAGCAGTTCTTC. This encodes CASSRATGLASLRSSYNEQFF.

The J gene is TRBJ2-7, the V gene TRBV5-1; D uncertain. V shed 4 bases and J shed 0 bases, with 14 bases lying between them. Germline V CDR1 and CDR2: SGHRS, YFSETQ. This CDR3 region has 15 residues. The CDR3 loop reads CASSPGPGSSYEQYF. In DNA, the CDR3 is TGCGCCAGCAGCCCCGGCCCAGGATCCTCCTACGAGCAGTACTTC.

The rearrangement uses TRBV30 and TRBJ1-5; D is unresolved. Germline CDR1 and CDR2: GTSNPN and SVGIG (reference sequence). This CDR3 spans 13 amino acids. The V gene lost 4 bases and the J gene lost 0 bases, with 7 bases spanning the gap. The CDR3 loop is CAWTPNSNQPQHF. The CDR3, as DNA: TGTGCCTGGACCCCCAATAGCAATCAGCCCCAGCATTTT.

The chain carries TRBV18 and TRBJ2-1, with 7 bases that match TRBD2. Germline values: CDR1 KGHSH, CDR2 LQKENI. J gave up 6 bases and V 3 bases, and 11 bases lay outside the gene matches. The CDR3 totals 16 residues. The CDR3 here is CASSPRDGGLGNEQFF. CDR3 DNA: TGTGCCAGCTCACCTCGGGACGGGGGGTTAGGCAATGAGCAGTTCTTC.

DNA of the CDR3: TGTGCCTGGAGTTCCTTCATCCGGTACACCGGGGAGCTGTTTTTT. Protein sequence: CAWSSFIRYTGELFF. The V gene is TRBV30, the J gene TRBJ2-2; D gene uncertain. The CDR3 length is 15 residues. Germline loops: CDR1 GTSNPN, CDR2 SVGIG (reference sequence). V lost 2 bases, J lost 3 bases, and 13 bases lay in between. The full variable domain, completed using reference TRBV30 and TRBJ2-2, is SQTIHQWPATLVQPVGSPLSLECTVEGTSNPNLYWYRQAAGRGLQLLFYSVGIGQISSEVPQNLSASRPQDRQFILSSKKLLLSDSGFYLCAWSSFIRYTGELFFGEGSRLTVL.

J is TRBJ1-2 and V is TRBV6-5, with 10 bases aligning to TRBD1. Germline V CDR1 and CDR2: MNHEY, SVGAGI. The V segment lost 6 bases and the J segment 6 bases; nucleotides outside the gene matches: 4. The CDR3 is made up of 13 amino acids. CDR3 loop: CASSDRGRDGYTF. The CDR3 DNA sequence: TGTGCCAGCAGCGACAGGGGGCGGGATGGCTACACCTTC.

The CDR3 nucleotides are TGTGCCAGCAGCTTCATCCAGCGGGGGGTTGAGACCCAGTACTTC. This gives the protein CASSFIQRGVETQYF. The genes are TRBV11-2 and TRBJ2-5; 9 positions agree with TRBD2. With 3 bases clipped from V and 5 bases from J, the junction kept 7 bases outside the gene matches. The CDR3 is 15 amino acids. Germline V gives CDR1 SGHAT, CDR2 FQNNGV. Supplemented by reference TRBV11-2 and TRBJ2-5, the full variable domain reads EAGVAQSPRYKIIEKRQSVAFWCNPISGHATLYWYQQILGQGPKLLIQFQNNGVVDDSQLPKDRFSAERLKGVDSTLKIQPAKLEDSAVYLCASSFIQRGVETQYFGPGTRLLVL.

The chain combines TRBV28 with TRBJ1-2, with 8 bases fitting TRBD1. In germline, CDR1 is MDHEN, CDR2 SYDVKM. The CDR3 sequence is 16 residues long. The J segment lost 4 bases and the V segment lost 8 bases, leaving 15 bases of the junction unmatched. The DNA for the CDR3 is TGTGCCAGCGTTTCAGGGGGCGCATCCCAAACCTATGGCTACACCTTC. Protein sequence: CASVSGGASQTYGYTF.

The chain uses TRBV7-9 and TRBJ2-5; no reliable D call. Trimming left V 0 bases short and J 4 bases short, with 6 bases between. From germline, CDR1 is SEHNR and CDR2 FQNEAQ (reference sequence). The CDR3 is made up of 13 amino acids. For the CDR3, the DNA is TGTGCCAGCAGCTTAGCTAGCAGAGAGACCCAGTACTTC. It yields the protein CASSLASRETQYF.

The chain has TRBV5-1 and TRBJ1-2, with D maybe TRBD1 (6 bases). The CDR3 is made up of 16 amino acids. Germline CDR1 reads SGHRS; CDR2 reads YFSETQ. V lost 7 bases to trimming and J lost 0 bases, with 19 bases between them. The CDR3 DNA follows: TGCGCCAGCTCAAGAGGGGGGGCAGAAGCTAACTATGGCTACACCTTC. Protein sequence: CASSRGGAEANYGYTF.

This clone was counted a few times. The chain recombines TRBV18 with TRBJ1-1, with TRBD1 matching 8 bases. The CDR3 sequence is 15 residues long. J gave up 0 bases and V 3 bases, and 3 bases lay outside the gene matches. Per the germline V gene, CDR1 is KGHSH and CDR2 is LQKENI. The CDR3 reads CASSPAGGLNTEAFF. CDR3 bases: TGTGCCAGCTCACCGGCAGGGGGCTTGAACACTGAAGCTTTCTTT.

The chain carries TRBV10-3 and TRBJ1-4; D ambiguous. Germline V lookup: CDR1 ENHRY, CDR2 SYGVKD. V lost 2 bases and J lost 0, with 10 bases in between. The CDR3 length is 16 residues. The CDR3: CAISEALQATNEKLFF. The CDR3 nucleotides read TGTGCCATCAGTGAGGCCCTGCAGGCAACTAATGAAAAACTGTTTTTT.

The rearrangement uses TRBV5-6 and TRBJ2-5; 14 bases are shared with TRBD2. Per germline, CDR1 SGHDT and CDR2 YYEEEE. The CDR3 extends over 15 amino acids. The V and J ends lost 4 bases and 3 bases, in that order; junction bases with no gene match: 2. The CDR3 bases are TGTGCCAGCAGCCCGGGACTAGCGGGGGAAGAGACCCAGTACTTC. It specifies CASSPGLAGEETQYF. Drawing the rest from reference TRBV5-6 and TRBJ2-5, the complete variable domain is DAGVTQSPTHLIKTRGQQVTLRCSPKSGHDTVSWYQQALGQGPQFIFQYYEEEERQRGNFPDRFSGHQFPNYSSELNVNALLLGDSALYLCASSPGLAGEETQYFGPGTRLLVL.

The gene calls are TRBV5-5 and TRBJ2-4; 7 nucleotides line up with TRBD2. Germline V CDR1 and CDR2: SGHKS, YYEKEE (reference sequence). This CDR3 has 15 residues. With V trimmed by 4 bases and J by 9 bases, 13 bases remained unmatched. The CDR3 region has the DNA TGTGCCAGCAGCCCCCAGATTGTCCAGCGGGGCATTCAGTACTTC. Residues: CASSPQIVQRGIQYF.

The chain employs TRBV6-5 and TRBJ1-1; D not certain. V dropped 2 bases and J dropped 8 bases, with 6 bases sitting between them. The CDR3 is 11 amino acids. Germline values: CDR1 MNHEY, CDR2 SVGAGI. CDR3 residues: CASSYNGEAFF. CDR3 nucleotides: TGTGCCAGCAGTTACAACGGGGAAGCTTTCTTT.

The gene calls are TRBV7-9 and TRBJ1-2; 12 bases agree with TRBD1. Unmatched junction bases numbered 17, after V lost 5 bases and J lost 10 bases. Germline loops: CDR1 SEHNR, CDR2 FQNEAQ (reference sequence). The CDR3 sequence is 17 residues long. The CDR3 DNA is TGTGCCAGCAGCACGGGACAGGGGGCAATTTCATCTATGGCCTACACCTTC. This translates into CASSTGQGAISSMAYTF.

The gene calls are TRBV3-1 (or the pseudogene TRBV3-2) and TRBJ2-2; TRBD2 aligns across 10 bases. The CDR3 has 17 residues. Germline V gene data show CDR1 as LGHDT and CDR2 as YNNKEL (reference sequence). V lost 9 bases, J lost 3 bases, and 13 bases stayed unmatched. CDR3 in DNA: TGTGCCAGACGCGCCTCTAGCGGGGGTCCCGACACCGGGGAGCTGTTTTTT. Its translation is CARRASSGGPDTGELFF.

V and J are TRBV7-8 and TRBJ2-1; the D gene is possibly TRBD1 (6 bases). Trimming took 5 bases from V and 2 from J, leaving 13 bases between them. Germline V gene lookup returns CDR1 SGHVS and CDR2 FQNEAQ. This CDR3 is 15 amino acids long. The CDR3: CASSPQGSTYNEQFF. CDR3 nucleotide sequence: TGTGCCAGCAGCCCTCAGGGGTCCACCTACAATGAGCAGTTCTTC.

The chain carries TRBV28 and TRBJ1-4; no firm D call. The CDR3 contains 12 residues. The germline V gene has CDR1 MDHEN and CDR2 SYDVKM. Trimming left V 8 bases short and J 0 bases short, with 4 bases between. The CDR3 nucleotides are TGTGCCAGCCTAGCAACTAATGAAAAACTGTTTTTT. Protein: CASLATNEKLFF. Using reference TRBV28 and TRBJ1-4 for the parts outside the CDR3, the full variable domain is DVKVTQSSRYLVKRTGEKVFLECVQDMDHENMFWYRQDPGLGLRLIYFSYDVKMKEKGDIPEGYSVSREKKERFSLILESASTNQTSMYLCASLATNEKLFFGSGTQLSVL.

V usage is TRBV2 and J usage is TRBJ1-2; 9 bases are a match to TRBD1. The germline CDR1 and CDR2 sequences are SNHLY and FYNNEI. J lost 3 bases, V lost 6 bases, and 8 bases had no gene match. This CDR3 contains 15 residues. The CDR3 nucleotides read TGTGCCAGCAGCGGCGGGACAGGGTTGGACTATGGCTACACCTTC. As protein: CASSGGTGLDYGYTF.